The rows below give T cell receptor beta chains drawn from one sample of a study of shared clonotypes between healthy human individuals. TCRdb's table, derived via immunoSEQ multiplex PCR, lists solely in-frame clones and lacks some. The table lists around 530,000 clones, around 80% of them singletons. Sequenced material: PBMCs. The receptors derive from a middle-aged woman in good health. Some clones in this sample may be carry-over from other donors' samples. CDR3s include the opening cysteine and the closing phenylalanine or tryptophan.

V	J	CDR3
TRBV7-2	TRBJ1-2	CASSLEKRNNYGYTF
TRBV2	TRBJ1-2	CASSALRDSWYGYTF
TRBV19	TRBJ1-2	CASSAQARQGAGYTF
TRBV7-9	TRBJ1-5	CASSLLGRGQPQHF
TRBV4-3	TRBJ2-1	CASSQAFQGYNEQFF
TRBV5-1	TRBJ1-6	CASSGGQGSGDSPLHF
TRBV27	TRBJ2-7	CASSPRGGSYEQYF
TRBV7-9	TRBJ2-2	CASSRGTGELFF
TRBV18	TRBJ2-1	CASSKLPSYNEQFF
TRBV7-9	TRBJ2-5	CASSSPGQGGRETQYF
TRBV28	TRBJ2-2	CASSPGLGDTGELFF
TRBV7-8	TRBJ2-3	CASSLLVAGVGTDTQYF
TRBV5-1	TRBJ2-3	CASSSAWQGKGDTQYF
TRBV28	TRBJ2-7	CASTTPQRGGTYEQYF
TRBV28	TRBJ2-6	CASSRTGRTGANVLTF
TRBV15	TRBJ2-1	CATSIGIDNEQFF
TRBV19	TRBJ2-2	CASSTPPAGELFF
TRBV5-1	TRBJ2-1	CASSLPGGNEQFF
TRBV11-2	TRBJ2-3	CASRSGLVSTDTQYF
TRBV28	TRBJ2-5	CASSPRGGMVKTQYF
TRBV5-1	TRBJ1-4	CASSLADGVATNEKLFF
TRBV2	TRBJ1-3	CASNEQGSGNTIYF
TRBV7-9	TRBJ1-2	CASSLSGDYGYTF
TRBV15	TRBJ1-2	CATSRPGTGDYGYTF
TRBV28	TRBJ2-1	CASSPPRRKNNEQFF
TRBV18	TRBJ1-1	CASSPVADEAFF
TRBV10-1	TRBJ2-3	CASSERGGTDTQYF
TRBV4-3	TRBJ2-3	CASSQDLADTQYF
TRBV2	TRBJ1-2	CASSTTGGAGYTF
TRBV9	TRBJ1-2	CASSVGGGRTGGYTF
TRBV5-1	TRBJ2-4	CASSTGQGSPKNIQYF
TRBV5-1	TRBJ1-2	CASRQGNYGYTF
TRBV6-5	TRBJ2-7	CASSYSWTGDYEQYF
TRBV5-1	TRBJ2-7	CASSSSGIENEQYF
TRBV15	TRBJ2-3	CATSVPGADTQYF
TRBV28	TRBJ1-2	CASTSPRTGGYGYTF
TRBV2	TRBJ2-7	CASSPNSGTIEQYF
TRBV7-8	TRBJ2-7	CASSTYRGRYEQYF
TRBV9	TRBJ2-7	CASSAFGDSYEQYF
TRBV29-1	TRBJ2-7	CSAVPGGAYEQYF
TRBV5-1	TRBJ2-5	CASSLGTGPQETQYF
TRBV7-9	TRBJ2-1	CASSSTVGPRDNEQFF
TRBV6-5	TRBJ1-1	CASSFRTGLNTEAFF
TRBV5-5	TRBJ1-2	CASSYTTGGRDGYTF
TRBV29-1	TRBJ1-2	CSVESGPGRYGYTF
TRBV5-1	TRBJ2-3	CASSFSAGAGATDTQYF
TRBV5-4	TRBJ2-1	CASSLELAQQFF
TRBV7-2	TRBJ2-1	CASSLGTSYNEQFF